These 15 T cell receptor beta chains were sequenced from one sample in a study of T cell responses to AZD1222 COVID-19 vaccine. The data were produced by immunoSEQ multiplex PCR, yet TCRdb's version contains in-frame clones alone and is incomplete. Here the sample spans tens of thousands of clones, around 80% being singletons. The sequences come from peripheral blood, collected on day 0 of AZD1222 vaccination. The receptors here all came from an adult in good health.

This chain connects TRBV29-1 to TRBJ2-1; weak D call: TRBD1 (6 bases). This CDR3 is built from 15 residues. Trimming shortened V by 7 bases and J by 5 bases, and 21 bases separated the two germline ends. Germline values: CDR1 SQVTM, CDR2 ANQGSEA. The CDR3: CSAKPTGSPHNEQFF. DNA of the CDR3: TGCAGCGCCAAACCCACAGGGTCCCCCCACAATGAGCAGTTCTTC.

The V call is TRBV7-8, the J call TRBJ1-5; 7 nucleotides line up with TRBD1. This CDR3 comprises 16 residues. Germline CDR1 and CDR2: SGHVS and FQNEAQ. The V and J ends lost 0 bases and 5 bases, in that order; junction bases with no gene match: 7. The CDR3 spells CASSLASGGSYQPQHF. CDR3 in DNA: TGTGCCAGCAGCTTAGCGTCAGGGGGGAGCTATCAGCCCCAGCATTTT.

V gene TRBV23-1 combines with J gene TRBJ1-6, with D possibly matching TRBD1 (5 bases). TRBV23-1 is given ORF status, its function remaining uncertain. The CDR3 has 13 residues. The ends were cut back, 7 bases at V and 4 bases at J, with 8 bases in the middle. CDR3 loop: CASNRSYNSPLHF. CDR3 nucleotide sequence: TGCGCCAGCAACAGGAGTTATAATTCACCCCTCCACTTT.

The V gene is TRBV12-5, the J gene TRBJ1-5; perhaps TRBD1 as D (6 bases). Trimming took off 4 bases at V and 0 bases at J, with 16 bases between the two ends. The CDR3 is made up of 17 amino acids. Germline V gene lookup returns CDR1 LGHNT and CDR2 FRNRAP. The CDR3 sequence is CASGSHLGTLSNQPQHF. CDR3 nucleotides: TGTGCTAGTGGTTCTCACCTCGGGACACTTAGCAATCAGCCCCAGCATTTT. The variable domain in full, with the rest retrieved from reference TRBV12-5 and TRBJ1-5, is DARVTQTPRHKVTEMGQEVTMRCQPILGHNTVFWYRQTMMQGLELLAYFRNRAPLDDSGMPKDRFSAEMPDATLATLKIQPSEPRDSAVYFCASGSHLGTLSNQPQHFGDGTRLSIL.

The chain is built from TRBV3-1 (or the pseudogene TRBV3-2) and TRBJ2-3, with 7 bases matching TRBD2. Germline V gives CDR1 LGHDT, CDR2 YNNKEL (reference sequence). Trimming took 5 bases from V and 4 from J; bases not matched to a gene: 9. CDR3 length: 15 amino acids. CDR3 DNA sequence: TGTGCCAGCAGCACTACTAGCGTCGGTGCAGATACGCAGTATTTT. Translated, it gives CASSTTSVGADTQYF.

The chain combines TRBV3-1 (or the pseudogene TRBV3-2) with TRBJ2-1; D might be TRBD1 or TRBD2, each matching 5 bases. Germline lookup yields CDR1 LGHDT and CDR2 YNNKEL (reference sequence). The CDR3 has 16 residues. Trimming stripped 5 bases from V and 4 bases from J, with 18 bases between. Here the CDR3 reads CASSNRSTGLYNEQFF. The CDR3 DNA sequence: TGTGCCAGCAGCAATAGGAGTACAGGACTGTACAATGAGCAGTTCTTC.

V is TRBV27 and J is TRBJ1-5, with D perhaps TRBD1 (6 bases). This CDR3 has 15 residues. The V and J ends lost 3 bases and 0 bases respectively, with 9 bases between them. CDR1 and CDR2 from the germline V gene are MNHEY and SMNVEV (reference sequence). DNA for the CDR3: TGTGCCAGCAGTTTTAGGGGACATAGCAATCAGCCCCAGCATTTT. It encodes CASSFRGHSNQPQHF.

The chain carries TRBV3-1 (or the pseudogene TRBV3-2) and TRBJ1-6, with TRBD1 as a possible D gene (6 bases). In germline, CDR1 is LGHDT, CDR2 YNNKEL (reference sequence). This CDR3 region has 16 residues. Trimming shortened V by 1 base and J by 0 bases, and 7 bases separated the two germline ends. DNA for the CDR3: TGTGCCAGCAGCCAAGCGGACAGCTCCTATAATTCACCCCTCCACTTT. Translation: CASSQADSSYNSPLHF.

CDR3 nucleotide sequence: TGTGCCAGCTCACGGAACCAAGAGACCCAGTACTTC. Protein product: CASSRNQETQYF. V and J are TRBV18 and TRBJ2-5, with D hard to call. Germline V gene lookup returns CDR1 KGHSH and CDR2 LQKENI. Trimming removed 4 bases at V and 0 bases at J, with 3 bases between. This CDR3 region has 12 residues.

The chain carries TRBV29-1 and TRBJ1-1; 8 bases line up with TRBD1. The CDR3 has 14 residues. The ends lost 4 bases at V and 1 base at J; junction bases unmatched: 5. Germline V gene data show CDR1 as SQVTM and CDR2 as ANQGSEA. The CDR3 is CSVVGQGANTEAFF. The CDR3 DNA follows: TGCAGCGTTGTGGGGCAGGGGGCGAACACTGAAGCTTTCTTT.

The chain links TRBV25-1 to TRBJ1-2, with 11 bases lining up with TRBD1. The CDR3 totals 14 residues. Germline trimming cut 5 bases from V and 10 bases from J; bases unmatched to any gene: 9. Germline V lookup: CDR1 MGHDK, CDR2 SYGVNS. CDR3 nucleotide sequence: TGTGCCAGCAGTAATCAAAGGACAGGGGGCCTCTACACCTTC. Its protein product is CASSNQRTGGLYTF.

This chain uses TRBV2 with TRBJ1-1; D unclear. V lost 4 bases to trimming and J lost 2 bases, with 8 bases between them. This CDR3 is 13 amino acids long. The V gene's germline CDR1 is SNHLY and CDR2 FYNNEI. In DNA form, the CDR3 reads TGTGCCAGCAGTGGGGCACCCAACACTGAAGCTTTCTTT. Amino acid sequence: CASSGAPNTEAFF.

The J gene is TRBJ1-5, the V gene TRBV30, with D tentatively TRBD1 (6 bases). The CDR3 consists of 13 residues. The V end was cut by 1 base, the J end by 2 bases, with 6 bases between. Germline CDR1 reads GTSNPN; CDR2 reads SVGIG (reference sequence). CDR3 amino acids: CAWSEGGNQPQHF. The CDR3 DNA follows: TGTGCCTGGAGTGAGGGGGGCAATCAGCCCCAGCATTTT.

V and J are TRBV7-9 and TRBJ2-7; no clear D gene. Germline assignment: CDR1 SEHNR and CDR2 FQNEAQ (reference sequence). This CDR3 is 16 amino acids long. Trimming took off 2 bases at V and 4 bases at J, with 18 bases between the two ends. The CDR3 loop reads CASSLSGWGGSYEQYF. The CDR3 region has the DNA TGTGCCAGCAGCTTAAGTGGGTGGGGTGGTAGTTACGAGCAGTACTTC.

The J gene is TRBJ2-7, the V gene TRBV6-1, with TRBD2 matching over 8 bases. This CDR3 spans 14 amino acids. CDR1 and CDR2 (germline): MNHNS, SASEGT. J lost 10 bases, V lost 3 bases, and 11 bases had no gene match. CDR3 amino acids: CASSDLLAGRYQYF. The CDR3 coding sequence is TGTGCCAGCAGTGATCTCCTAGCGGGCCGTTATCAGTACTTC.